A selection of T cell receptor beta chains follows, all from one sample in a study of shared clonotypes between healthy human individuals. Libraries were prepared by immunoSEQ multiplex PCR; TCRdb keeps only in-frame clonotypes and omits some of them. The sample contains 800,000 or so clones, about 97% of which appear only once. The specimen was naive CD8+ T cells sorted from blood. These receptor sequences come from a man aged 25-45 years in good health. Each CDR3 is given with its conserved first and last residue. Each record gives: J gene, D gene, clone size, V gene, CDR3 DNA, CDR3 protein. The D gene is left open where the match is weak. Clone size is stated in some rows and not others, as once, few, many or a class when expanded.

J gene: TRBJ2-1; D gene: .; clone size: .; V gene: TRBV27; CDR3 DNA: TGTGCCAGCAGTCCGGTTATCGCCCAAGGGTCTAATGAGCAGTTCTTC; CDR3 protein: CASSPVIAQGSNEQFF
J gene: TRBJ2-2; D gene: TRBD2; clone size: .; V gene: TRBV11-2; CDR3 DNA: TGTGCCAGCAGCTTAGTCGGGGGGGTGGAATCTCCCTCCGGGGAGCTGTTTTTT; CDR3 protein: CASSLVGGVESPSGELFF
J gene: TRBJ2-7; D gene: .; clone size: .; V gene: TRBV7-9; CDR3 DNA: TGTGCCAGCAGCTTGGAGGGAAACGAGCAGTACTTC; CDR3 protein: CASSLEGNEQYF
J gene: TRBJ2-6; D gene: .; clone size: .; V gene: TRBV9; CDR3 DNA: TGTGCCAGCAGGGAACAGGAACCCTTCTCTGGGGCCAACGTCCTGACTTTC; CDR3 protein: CASREQEPFSGANVLTF
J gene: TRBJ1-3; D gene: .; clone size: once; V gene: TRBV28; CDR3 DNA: TGTGCCAGCAGTCTACAGGACAGTTCCGGAAACACCATATATTTT; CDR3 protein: CASSLQDSSGNTIYF
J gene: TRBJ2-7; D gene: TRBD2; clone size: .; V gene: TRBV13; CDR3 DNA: TGTGCCAGCAGCCCGGGGGGGCAGACCCACTACGAGCAGTACTTC; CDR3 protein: CASSPGGQTHYEQYF
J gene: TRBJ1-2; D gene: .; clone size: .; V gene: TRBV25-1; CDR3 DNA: TGTGCCAGCAGTGGGATCGACGGATACTATGGCTACACCTTC; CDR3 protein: CASSGIDGYYGYTF
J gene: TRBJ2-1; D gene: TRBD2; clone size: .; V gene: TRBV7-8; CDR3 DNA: TGTGCCAGCAGCTTAGCTTTCGTAGCTAGCGGGAGTGGTGGTGAGCAGTTCTTC; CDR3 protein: CASSLAFVASGSGGEQFF
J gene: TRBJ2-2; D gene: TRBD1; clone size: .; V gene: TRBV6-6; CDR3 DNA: TGTGCCAGCAGTTATCCGACAGGGGTGAACACCGGGGAGCTGTTTTTT; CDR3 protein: CASSYPTGVNTGELFF
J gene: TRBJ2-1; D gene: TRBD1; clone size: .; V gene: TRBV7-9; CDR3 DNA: TGTGCCAGCAGCGTGGACAGGGTAGTTATCTTC; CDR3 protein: CASSVDRVVIF
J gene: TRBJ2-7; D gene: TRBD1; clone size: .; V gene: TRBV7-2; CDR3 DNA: TGTGCCAGCAGCTTTAATCCCGGGACAGCCTACGAGCAGTACTTC; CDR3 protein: CASSFNPGTAYEQYF
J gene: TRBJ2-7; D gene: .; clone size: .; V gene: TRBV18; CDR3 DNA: TGTGCCAGCTCACCTTCGCGCCCCCCGGGTCTACACGAGCAGTACTTC; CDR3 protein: CASSPSRPPGLHEQYF
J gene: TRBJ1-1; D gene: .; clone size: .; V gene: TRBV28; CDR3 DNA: TGTGCCAGCAGCCCTCGGAGCCCGAACACTGAAGCTTTCTTT; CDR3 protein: CASSPRSPNTEAFF
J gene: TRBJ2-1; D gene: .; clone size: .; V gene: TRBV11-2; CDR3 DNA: TGTGCCAGCAGCTTAGATCAGGGGGGCCGCACCTACAATGAGCAGTTCTTC; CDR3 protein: CASSLDQGGRTYNEQFF
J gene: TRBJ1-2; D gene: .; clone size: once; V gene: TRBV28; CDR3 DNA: TGTGCCAGCAGTGAAGTGACTAACTATGGCTACACCTTC; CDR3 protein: CASSEVTNYGYTF
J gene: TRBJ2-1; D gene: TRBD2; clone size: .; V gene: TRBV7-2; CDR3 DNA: TGTGCCAGACCCGTGGAAAGTGAGGGACTAGCGGGAGGCGGCGTTGAGCAGTTCTTC; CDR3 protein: CARPVESEGLAGGGVEQFF
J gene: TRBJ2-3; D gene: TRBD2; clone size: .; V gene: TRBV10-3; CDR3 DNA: TGTGCCATCAGTGAGAAGGCTGGGACTAGCGGGAGCACAGATACGCAGTATTTT; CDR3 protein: CAISEKAGTSGSTDTQYF
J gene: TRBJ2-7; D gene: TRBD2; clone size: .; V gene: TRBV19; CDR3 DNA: TGTGCCAGTAGTATGTATGGCGGGAGCAACGAGCAGTACTTC; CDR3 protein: CASSMYGGSNEQYF
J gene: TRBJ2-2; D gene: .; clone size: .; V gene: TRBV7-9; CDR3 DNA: TGTGCCAGCAGCTTAGCGCGGGGCGGGATCGCCGGGGAGCTGTTTTTT; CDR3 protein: CASSLARGGIAGELFF
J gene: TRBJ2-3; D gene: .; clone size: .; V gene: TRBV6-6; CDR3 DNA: TGTGCCAGCAGTTTGCTAGCGGATACGCAGTATTTT; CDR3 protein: CASSLLADTQYF
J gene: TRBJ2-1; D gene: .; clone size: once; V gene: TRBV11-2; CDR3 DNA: TGTGCCACCCGACTGGACCCTTACAATGAGCAGTTCTTC; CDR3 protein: CATRLDPYNEQFF
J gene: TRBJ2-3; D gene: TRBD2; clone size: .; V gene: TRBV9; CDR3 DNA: TGTGCCAGCAGCGCGCCGGGACTAGCGGGAGGGCTCACAGATACGCAGTATTTT; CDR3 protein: CASSAPGLAGGLTDTQYF
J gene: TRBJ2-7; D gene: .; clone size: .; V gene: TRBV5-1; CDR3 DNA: TGCGCCAGCAGCTTGGGGACATTTTCCGAGCAGTACTTC; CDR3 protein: CASSLGTFSEQYF
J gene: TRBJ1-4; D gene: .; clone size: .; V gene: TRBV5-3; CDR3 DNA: TGTGCCAGAAGGCCCGGGACAATCCGGTCGACTAATGAAAAACTGTTTTTT; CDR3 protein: CARRPGTIRSTNEKLFF
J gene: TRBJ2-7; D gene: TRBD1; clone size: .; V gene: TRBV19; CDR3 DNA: TGTGCCAGTAGTCCCCGGACAGGGCCCTACGAGCAGTACTTC; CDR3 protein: CASSPRTGPYEQYF
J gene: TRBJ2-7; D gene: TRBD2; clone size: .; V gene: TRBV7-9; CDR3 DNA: TGTGCCAGCAGCCTTGGACTAGCGGGAGGGCAGGAGCAGTACTTC; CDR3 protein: CASSLGLAGGQEQYF
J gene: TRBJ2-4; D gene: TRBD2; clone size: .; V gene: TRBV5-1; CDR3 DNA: TGCGCCAGCAGCCCCCCAGCGGGAGGGACCAAAAACATTCAGTACTTC; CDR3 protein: CASSPPAGGTKNIQYF
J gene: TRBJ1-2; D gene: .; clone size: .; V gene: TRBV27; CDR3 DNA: TGTGCCAGCAGCTCGTTAAGGGGCGCTGACTATGGCTACACCTTC; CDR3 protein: CASSSLRGADYGYTF
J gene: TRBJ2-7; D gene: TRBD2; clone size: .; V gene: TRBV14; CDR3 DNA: TGTGCCAGCAGCCTTGTAGGAGCGGGAGGCCGCTACGAGCAGTACTTC; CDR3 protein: CASSLVGAGGRYEQYF
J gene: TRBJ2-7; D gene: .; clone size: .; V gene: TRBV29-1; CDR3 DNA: TGCAGCGTTGAAGTGAGTGGACCGGGCCCCTACGAGCAGTACTTC; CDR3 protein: CSVEVSGPGPYEQYF
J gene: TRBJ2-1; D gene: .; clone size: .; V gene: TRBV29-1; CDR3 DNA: TGCAGCGTGAGAGGGGGGGATAACAATGAGCAGTTCTTC; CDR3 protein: CSVRGGDNNEQFF